Below, 22 T cell receptor beta chains from the same sample are listed, as sequenced in a study of blood T cell repertoires in COVID-19 (TCRdb year 2020). Libraries were built with the immunoSEQ multiplex PCR assay. TCRdb retrieved this table from immuneACCESS and kept in-frame rearrangements only. Not all clones are present; in checked studies, unresolved V genes account for under half, and no reason is known for the remainder. The sample table holds fewer than 350,000 clones, of which more than 75% were seen once. The ten largest account for around 2.1% of the sample. What was sequenced was peripheral blood. The receptors shown here come from a woman aged 25 to 39 who had recovered from COVID-19.

The chain couples TRBV4-3 to TRBJ2-7; D is unresolved. From germline, CDR1 is LGHNA and CDR2 YSLEER. V was cut by 4 bases and J by 3 bases, with 10 bases left in between. The CDR3 sequence is 13 residues long. CDR3 in amino acids: CASSPSRFYEQYF. CDR3 in DNA: TGCGCCAGCAGCCCCTCCCGGTTCTACGAGCAGTACTTC.

This chain connects TRBV6-5 to TRBJ2-1; the match to TRBD1 covers 10 bases. V shed 2 bases and J 8 bases; nucleotides not matched to a gene: 6. The length of the CDR3 is 15 residues. The germline CDR1 and CDR2 sequences are MNHEY and SVGAGI. This CDR3 is CASSYRDRGGYEQFF. DNA of the CDR3: TGTGCCAGCAGTTACCGGGACAGGGGTGGGTATGAGCAGTTCTTC.

This clone was seen more than once but under ten times. The chain carries TRBV4-2 and TRBJ2-2; no firm D call. Trimming removed 1 base at V and 1 base at J, with 7 bases between. The CDR3 runs 15 residues. CDR1 and CDR2 from the germline V gene are LGHNA and YNFKEQ. CDR3 amino acids: CASSQVAGNTGELFF. As DNA, the CDR3 is TGTGCCAGCAGCCAAGTTGCCGGGAACACCGGGGAGCTGTTTTTT.

The DNA of the CDR3 is TGTGCCAGCAGCTGGGGGGCTAGCGGGAGTATTGGGGAGCAGTACTTC. Its protein is CASSWGASGSIGEQYF. The V call is TRBV28, the J call TRBJ2-7; 10 bases are a match to TRBD2. Germline values: CDR1 MDHEN, CDR2 SYDVKM. The CDR3 is 16 residues long. The V gene end was trimmed by 6 bases and the J gene end by 7 bases; junction bases not matched to a gene: 15.

This clone appeared once. The chain employs TRBV5-6 and TRBJ2-3; D is perhaps TRBD2 (6 bases). V was shortened by 2 bases and J by 4 bases, with 8 bases between the two germline ends. In germline, CDR1 is SGHDT, CDR2 YYEEEE. The CDR3 has 13 residues. CDR3 in amino acids: CASSFGGPDTQYF. The CDR3 DNA follows: TGTGCCAGCAGCTTCGGGGGTCCAGATACGCAGTATTTT.

The J gene is TRBJ1-5, the V gene TRBV29-1; 10 bases match TRBD1. The germline V gene has CDR1 SQVTM and CDR2 ANQGSEA. Trimming took 5 bases from V and 1 from J; bases not matched to a gene: 2. This CDR3 comprises 14 residues. CDR3 sequence reads: CSVKTGGSNQPQHF. CDR3 nucleotide sequence: TGCAGCGTTAAGACAGGGGGCAGCAATCAGCCCCAGCATTTT.

V gene TRBV6-5 combines with J gene TRBJ1-5; TRBD1 matches 7 bases. This CDR3 has 14 residues. Germline-derived CDR1 and CDR2 are MNHEY and SVGAGI. Germline trimming cut 2 bases from V and 5 bases from J; bases unmatched to any gene: 3. CDR3 in DNA: TGTGCCAGCAGTTACCAGACAGGGTATCAGCCCCAGCATTTT. It yields the protein CASSYQTGYQPQHF.

The chain combines TRBV19 with TRBJ2-3, with TRBD2 matching over 7 bases. The CDR3 length is 16 residues. The V gene's germline CDR1 is LNHDA and CDR2 SQIVND (reference sequence). With V trimmed by 1 base and J by 2 bases, 6 bases remained unmatched. The CDR3 reads CASSIGTGGLTDTQYF. The DNA of the CDR3 is TGTGCCAGTAGTATAGGAACGGGAGGACTCACAGATACGCAGTATTTT.

The chain combines TRBV5-1 with TRBJ2-5; D possibly corresponds to TRBD2 (7 bases). The CDR3 is 13 residues long. Germline V gives CDR1 SGHRS, CDR2 YFSETQ. V lost 4 bases to trimming and J lost 5 bases, with 12 bases between them. The chain's CDR3 is CASSRRGPETQYF. The CDR3 region has the DNA TGCGCCAGCAGCCGGCGGGGGCCGGAGACCCAGTACTTC.

The table lists this clone with a count of one. The rearrangement joins TRBV3-1 (or the pseudogene TRBV3-2) to TRBJ1-4, with unresolved D. The CDR3 spans 18 residues. V was trimmed by 1 base and J by 0 bases, leaving 15 bases between them. In germline, CDR1 is LGHDT, CDR2 YNNKEL (reference sequence). Here the CDR3 reads CASSQGNPIYATNEKLFF. CDR3 DNA sequence: TGTGCCAGCAGCCAAGGAAACCCTATATATGCAACTAATGAAAAACTGTTTTTT.

The J gene is TRBJ2-7, the V gene TRBV28; 10 nucleotides line up with TRBD1. CDR3 size: 13 residues. Trimming took 7 bases from V and 5 from J; bases not matched to a gene: 5. Germline assignment: CDR1 MDHEN and CDR2 SYDVKM. The CDR3 DNA follows: TGTGCCAGCAAGCCGACAGGGGGCCACGAGCAGTACTTC. Translation gives CASKPTGGHEQYF.

The chain is built from TRBV4-3 and TRBJ1-2, with a possible D match to TRBD1 (5 bases). V was shortened by 0 bases and J by 5 bases, with 13 bases between the two germline ends. CDR1 and CDR2 (germline): LGHNA, YSLEER. CDR3 size: 15 residues. As DNA, the CDR3 is TGCGCCAGCAGCCAAGATCCGACAGATACTTATGGCTACACCTTC. Amino acids: CASSQDPTDTYGYTF.

The chain joins TRBV3-1 (or the pseudogene TRBV3-2) to TRBJ1-1, with a possible D match to TRBD1 (6 bases). Germline CDR1 is LGHDT and CDR2 is YNNKEL (reference sequence). The germline V and J ends were trimmed by 1 base and 0 bases, with 9 bases remaining between them. The CDR3 loop spans 15 amino acids. In nucleotides, the CDR3 is TGTGCCAGCAGCCAAGTTACAGGGATGAACACTGAAGCTTTCTTT. This gives the protein CASSQVTGMNTEAFF.

V is TRBV7-2 and J is TRBJ1-1; 7 nucleotides match TRBD1. Losses at the gene ends were 5 bases for V and 8 bases for J; bases not matched to a gene: 11. The length of the CDR3 is 14 residues. CDR1 and CDR2 (germline): SGHTA, FQGNSA. CDR3 in amino acids: CASSPRQGSQEAFF. The CDR3 DNA sequence: TGTGCCAGCAGCCCAAGACAGGGTTCGCAAGAAGCTTTCTTT.

The gene calls are TRBV27 and TRBJ2-1; maybe TRBD1 (6 bases). Per the germline V gene, CDR1 is MNHEY and CDR2 is SMNVEV (reference sequence). The V gene lost 4 bases and the J gene lost 4 bases, with 8 bases spanning the gap. CDR3 length equals 13 residues. The CDR3 bases are TGTGCCAGCAGTTGGGACACGTACAATGAGCAGTTCTTC. Translated: CASSWDTYNEQFF.

This clone was counted once. V is TRBV11-2 and J is TRBJ2-7; 9 bases match TRBD1. CDR1 is SGHAT and CDR2 is FQNNGV in the germline V gene. This CDR3 has 16 residues. Germline trimming cut 1 base from V and 5 bases from J; bases unmatched to any gene: 9. The CDR3 spells CASSLVGFGTGNEQYF. The CDR3 DNA sequence: TGTGCCAGCAGCTTAGTTGGTTTTGGGACAGGGAACGAGCAGTACTTC.

This chain uses TRBV9 with TRBJ2-1, with D possibly TRBD2 on 5 matching bases. CDR1 is SGDLS and CDR2 is YYNGEE in the germline V gene. Trimming removed 3 bases from V and 4 bases from J, with 8 bases in between. This CDR3 has 13 amino acids. The CDR3: CASSAGRYNEQFF. CDR3 coding DNA: TGTGCCAGCAGCGCGGGGAGATACAATGAGCAGTTCTTC.

V is TRBV12-5 and J is TRBJ2-1; no reliable D call. The ends were cut back, 0 bases at V and 10 bases at J, with 4 bases in the middle. Germline CDR1 and CDR2: LGHNT and FRNRAP. The CDR3 is 11 amino acids. CDR3 in amino acids: CASGLVGEQFF. CDR3 DNA: TGTGCTAGTGGTTTGGTTGGCGAGCAGTTCTTC.

The sample holds one count of this clone. This chain joins TRBV4-2 and TRBJ2-7; TRBD1 agrees at 7 bases. The J segment lost 3 bases and the V segment lost 4 bases, leaving 6 bases of the junction unmatched. The V gene's germline CDR1 is LGHNA and CDR2 YNFKEQ. The CDR3 is 14 amino acids. CDR3 DNA: TGTGCCAGCAGCCCGTACAGGGGTCTCTACGAGCAGTACTTC. Protein: CASSPYRGLYEQYF.

This chain connects TRBV7-2 to TRBJ2-4; the D is unclear. V lost 1 base, J lost 0 bases, and 10 bases lay in between. Germline values: CDR1 SGHTA, CDR2 FQGNSA. CDR3 size: 16 residues. The CDR3: CASSLGRSLAKNIQYF. CDR3 bases: TGTGCCAGCAGCTTAGGACGGAGCCTAGCCAAAAACATTCAGTACTTC.

In this sample, this clone turned up once. The genes are TRBV6-5 and TRBJ1-6; D perhaps matches TRBD1 (5 bases). CDR1 is MNHEY and CDR2 is SVGAGI in the germline V gene. Trimming took off 5 bases at V and 8 bases at J, with 13 bases between the two ends. CDR3 length: 14 residues. The CDR3 region is CASSPPGIDSPLHF. CDR3 DNA: TGTGCCAGCAGTCCGCCAGGGATTGATTCACCCCTCCACTTT.

The CDR3 DNA sequence: TGTGCCAGCAGCTTAGCTCTCCAGTACCAAGAGACCCAGTACTTC. Translation gives CASSLALQYQETQYF. The chain carries TRBV11-2 and TRBJ2-5; D is undetermined. Trimming cost V 1 base and J 0 bases, with 9 bases left between them. CDR3 length equals 15 residues. In germline, CDR1 is SGHAT, CDR2 FQNNGV.